The present TCR beta chain was sequenced within a study of T cells in Graves' hyperthyroidism and ophthalmopathy. Study conclusions and caveats: Model output signaled ophthalmopathy a median about seven months ahead of onset.

RNA transcripts provided the source from which TCR beta CDR3 regions were amplified. The HTBI primer set drove a first-round RT-PCR of the TCR CDR3. TCRdb processed the multiplex PCR reads anew with MiXCR; each CDR3 protein has one entry. The sample holds 500,000 to 550,000 distinct CDR3 sequences, under 25% seen once. CDR1 is SGDLS and CDR2 is YYNGEE in the germline V gene. Trimming left V 3 bases short and J 0 bases short, with 12 bases between. CDR3 length: 15 amino acids. This clonotype was counted ten times or more. What it binds is unknown. This receptor was obtained from a man aged 18 to 29 with Graves' hyperthyroidism. V usage is TRBV9 and J usage is TRBJ1-1, with unresolved D. Sequencing was carried out using blood. DNA for the CDR3: TGTGCCAGCAGCGCAACCGAGCTATTGAACACTGAAGCTTTCTTT. Amino acid sequence: CASSATELLNTEAFF.